Listed here are 2 T cell receptor beta chains from one sample, sequenced in a study of OX40 agonist ivuxolimab in advanced cancers. Clones were sequenced by immunoSEQ multiplex PCR, and TCRdb holds only the in-frame ones, with some missing. The sample holds about 48,000 clones, 89% seen once. The input for sequencing was CD4+ or CD8+ T cells sorted from blood, taken in a trial of the OX40 agonist ivuxolimab. The receptors were gathered from an adult with an advanced solid tumor such as melanoma, head and neck, liver or kidney cancer.

This sequence joins TRBV28 and TRBJ2-7; no reliable D call. The CDR3 sequence is 12 residues long. V shed 3 bases and J shed 4 bases, with 7 bases lying between them. From germline, CDR1 is MDHEN and CDR2 SYDVKM. CDR3 amino acids: CASSFGPYEQYF. The CDR3 DNA follows: TGTGCCAGCAGTTTCGGGCCATACGAGCAGTACTTC.

This CDR3 reads CATSRHRGRDAEAFF. DNA for the CDR3: TGTGCCACCAGCAGACACAGGGGGCGGGACGCTGAAGCTTTCTTT. The rearrangement joins TRBV15 to TRBJ1-1; TRBD1 aligns across 9 bases. The CDR3 length is 15 residues. Germline CDR1 is LNHNV and CDR2 is YYDKDF (reference sequence). V shed 2 bases and J 6 bases; nucleotides not matched to a gene: 7.